Here is one TCR beta chain with its context. The target antigen is unknown. Repertoires were generated with immunoSEQ multiplex PCR, while TCRdb's copy carries only in-frame clones and drops some. The sample has hundreds of thousands of clones, more than 80% seen once; the top ten hold under 0.9%. The study drew the donors from its roughly 120-subject validation cohort, separate from the approximately 700-subject first cohort. This record comes from a study of cytomegalovirus exposure and HLA in healthy donors. Findings and limits, study-wide: Researchers catalogued 160 or so TCR beta chains as cytomegalovirus-associated. A classifier reportedly called cytomegalovirus status with high sensitivity and specificity.

The material sequenced was PBMCs. The clonotype was recovered from a woman aged 18-30 years in good health and CMV-seronegative.

The DNA for the CDR3 is TGCGCCAGCAGTCAATCCCTAGAGCGGGGGCACTCCTACGAGCAGTACTTC. Amino acids: CASSQSLERGHSYEQYF. The chain has TRBV23-1 and TRBJ2-7, with 8 bases identical to TRBD2. TRBV23-1 is an ORF; its function is uncertain. There are 17 residues in the CDR3. V lost 0 bases to trimming and J lost 0 bases; unmatched junction nucleotides: 7.